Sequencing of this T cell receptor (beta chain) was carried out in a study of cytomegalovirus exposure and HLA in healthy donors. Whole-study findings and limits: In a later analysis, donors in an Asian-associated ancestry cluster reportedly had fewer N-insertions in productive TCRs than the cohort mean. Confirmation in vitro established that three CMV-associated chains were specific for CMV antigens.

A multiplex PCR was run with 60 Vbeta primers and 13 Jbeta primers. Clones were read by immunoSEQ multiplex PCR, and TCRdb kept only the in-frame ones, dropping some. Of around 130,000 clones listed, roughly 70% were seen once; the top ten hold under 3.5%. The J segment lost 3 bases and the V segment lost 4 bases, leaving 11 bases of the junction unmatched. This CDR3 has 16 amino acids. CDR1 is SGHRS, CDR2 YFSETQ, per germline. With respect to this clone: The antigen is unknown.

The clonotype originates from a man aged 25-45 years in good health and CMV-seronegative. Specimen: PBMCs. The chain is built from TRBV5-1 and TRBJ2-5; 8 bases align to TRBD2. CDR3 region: CASSPGRAVGKETQYF. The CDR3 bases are TGCGCCAGCAGCCCCGGGAGGGCAGTAGGGAAAGAGACCCAGTACTTC.